This record concerns one TCR beta chain sequence. Its cognate antigen has yet to be identified. Base qualities were left out, and no much larger clone turns up one base away. Trimming removed 0 bases from V and 0 bases from J, leaving 10 bases between the germline ends. CDR1 and CDR2 were assigned from the germline V gene (reference sequence) as SGHNT and YYREEE. Inclusive of the bounding cysteine and phenylalanine, the CDR3 is 16 residues long. Just CDR3 DNA is preserved here, 48 bases in frame from base 1. The CDR3 regions of human TCRbeta chains were analyzed by immunosequencing. Under the source paper's analysis protocol: Repertoire TCRs were checked for matches against a reference library of SARS-CoV-2-specific TCRs that had been generated using the MIRA antigen-specificity platform. Breadth was defined as the fraction of unique TCRs that were SARS-CoV-2-associated, and depth was defined as the fraction of total T cells that were SARS-CoV-2-associated. Using the MIRA data, each spike-specific TCR was mapped to the spike region that the TCR reacts to and placed in a CD4 or CD8 class. Log10-transformed breadth and depth values were compared by one-way ANOVA with Sidak's multiple comparisons tests. As stored in TCRdb, this immuneACCESS dataset retains in-frame rearrangements with V and J assigned. A fraction of the clones does not appear; measured against another copy, unresolved V genes explain less than half of the discrepancy, and the remainder lacks a known reason. V and J calls and clone size are copied from that table; D and trimming were computed from the DNA. The sample contains some 200,000 clones, approximately 91% of them found a single time. The leading ten clones occupy 0.99% of the sample.

Sample time point, as interpreted from the label and publication: baseline before first vaccination. Vaccinee samples came from UK trials COV001 and COV002, including a single-blind randomized controlled phase 2/3 trial of AZD1222 (ChAdOx1 nCoV-19) in healthy adults. Trial participant PBMC samples were collected at day 0 and day 28 after the second dose for TCRbeta chain sequencing. The data belong to a study of T cell responses to AZD1222 COVID-19 vaccine (dated by TCRdb to the early 2020s). Looking at the study overall: AZD1222 recipients with second doses at about 4 weeks or about 12 weeks were pooled, because spike-specific TCR depth and breadth did not differ between schedules. TCR sequencing was performed for roughly 250 trial participants, of whom some 200 were given two doses of AZD1222 and some 26 were given two doses of MenACWY control vaccine. Trial participants were enrolled by age into subgroups of 18-55, 56-69 and 70-plus years, and around 150, 29 and 61 TCR-sequenced participants, respectively, were included in these subgroups. Points the paper makes about the study in general: Most participants were white British and females outnumbered males, and the authors suggested that clonal diversity may have been underestimated. The 56-69-year group was small, and its depth increase did not reach significance, likely because of low power. Conclusions about previously exposed vaccinees were limited because only six AZD1222 recipients were SARS-CoV-2 seropositive at baseline. Because no day 14 peak-response samples were available, repertoires were characterized only after the peak T cell response. The vaccine-associated CD4 TCRs covered the entire spike protein, and the dominant responses fell in regions 160-218 and 743-854. Epitopes outside the regions mutated in the B.1.351 and B.1.1.7 variants were reportedly recognized by nearly half of the unique spike-specific TCRs. After two AZD1222 doses, both the breadth and the depth of spike-specific TCRs were significantly higher than at day 0 and than in MenACWY recipients.

The origin of this receptor is an adult in good health. The sample consisted of peripheral blood, taken on day 0 of AZD1222 vaccination. The sequence joins TRBV5-4 to TRBJ1-3; TRBD1 is a possible D gene, resting on 5 matching bases. The DNA sequence is as follows: TGTGCCAGCAGCTTGGATGGCAGGGCCTCTGGAAACACCATATATTTT. This translates into CASSLDGRASGNTIYF. With all but the CDR3 taken from the reference TRBV5-4 and TRBJ1-3 genes, the full variable domain is: ETGVTQSPTHLIKTRGQQVTLRCSSQSGHNTVSWYQQALGQGPQFIFQYYREEENGRGNFPPRFSGLQFPNYSSELNVNALELDDSALYLCASSLDGRASGNTIYFGEGSWLTVV.